One T cell receptor beta chain is described in this entry. Its antigen is as yet unknown. This CDR3 is built from 14 residues. J lost 5 bases, V lost 3 bases, and 4 bases had no gene match. Germline CDR1 is SGHTA and CDR2 is FQGNSA. A library of TCRbeta sequences, prepared with unique molecular identifiers, was generated. TCRdb reanalysed the PCR reads using MiXCR and keeps one entry per CDR3 protein. The sample carries 580,000 or so distinct CDR3 sequences, about 21% recorded once. This sample is part of a study of T-cell reconstitution after alpha-beta-depleted transplantation in children. The study's findings and limits: Expanded clones from the graft, numbering several hundred, reportedly supplied alpha-beta T cells about two months after transplant. When one year had passed after transplant, most T-cell counts and diversity came from newly produced T cells. The high TCRbeta diversity at day 60 in some patients came from surviving recipient T cells and thymic progenitors.

The genes are TRBV7-2 and TRBJ2-1; TRBD1 aligns across 7 bases. The input for sequencing was PBMCs, mostly from graft donor cells, taken 360 days after TCRalphabeta/CD19-depleted stem cell transplant. The TCR comes from a boy under two years old who had a stem cell transplant for acute myeloid leukemia, so the T cells may come from the graft donor. In DNA form, the CDR3 reads TGTGCCAGCAGCTTCAGACAGGGCCACAATGAGCAGTTCTTC. Translating it yields CASSFRQGHNEQFF.